The present TCR beta chain was sequenced within a study of control samples from healthy donors and cancer patients. V was pared by 4 bases and J by 5 bases, with 12 bases between. The CDR3 spans 13 residues. Germline loops: CDR1 MNHEY, CDR2 SMNVEV (reference sequence). Clones were read by immunoSEQ multiplex PCR, and TCRdb kept only the in-frame ones, dropping some. The repertoire holds tens of thousands of clones, around 93% seen once, with roughly 23% in the top ten. The chain couples TRBV27 to TRBJ2-7; D not resolved. The sample taken for sequencing was PBMCs. The origin of this receptor is a woman in her thirties or forties with head and neck cancer. CDR3 loop: CASSSRMGDEQYF. The CDR3 region has the DNA TGTGCCAGCAGTTCCCGAATGGGTGACGAGCAGTACTTC.